The TCR beta chain described here comes from a study of regulatory T cells in long-lasting Graves disease. Whole-study results and caveats: Newly diagnosed Graves' patients had higher TCR diversity than persistent ones. The study found TRBV28, TRBJ1-2 and TRBJ2-5 favored in persistent disease. Results may be inaccurate due to the small sample size.

Regarding time point: newly diagnosed GD, antithyroid drugs for less than 3 months. Isolated PBMC RNA provided the starting material for the TCR library. Combining iRepertoire HTBI primers with Arm-PCR of CDR3 regions, the authors built TCR beta libraries. TCRdb redid the calling of the multiplex PCR reads with MiXCR, one entry per CDR3 protein. This sample has 350,000 to 500,000 distinct CDR3 sequences, with roughly 17% found just once. About this clonotype: Its antigen is unidentified. One base away lies a much larger clone, so this may be a sequencing read error.

This CDR3 is built from 19 residues. Germline assignment: CDR1 KGHDR and CDR2 SFDVKD. This sample also appeared in a second study, on T cells in Graves' hyperthyroidism and ophthalmopathy. This second study notes: First-round RT-PCR targeting the TCR CDR3 was performed with the HTBI primer set.

Sequences were derived from peripheral blood mononuclear cells (PBMCs), sampled at new diagnosis, from a patient treated with antithyroid drugs. This receptor was taken from a woman in her twenties or thirties with Graves disease. The V and J genes are TRBV24-1 and TRBJ2-1, with 16 bases fitting TRBD2. DNA of the CDR3: TGTGCCACCAGCCACCCGGGACTAGCGGGAGGGAGCTCCTACAATGAGCAGCTCTTC. Translated: CATSHPGLAGGSSYNEQLF.